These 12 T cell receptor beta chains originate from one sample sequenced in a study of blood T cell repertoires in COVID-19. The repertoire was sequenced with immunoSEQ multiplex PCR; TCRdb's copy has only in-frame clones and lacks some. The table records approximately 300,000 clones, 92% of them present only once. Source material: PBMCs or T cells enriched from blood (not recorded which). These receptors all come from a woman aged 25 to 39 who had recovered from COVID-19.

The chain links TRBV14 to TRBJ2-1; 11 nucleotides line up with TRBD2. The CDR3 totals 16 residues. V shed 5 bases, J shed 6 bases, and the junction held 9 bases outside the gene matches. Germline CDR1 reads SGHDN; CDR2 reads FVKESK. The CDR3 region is CASSYRLAGGRNEQFF. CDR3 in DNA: TGTGCCAGCAGCTATCGGCTAGCGGGAGGTCGCAATGAGCAGTTCTTC.

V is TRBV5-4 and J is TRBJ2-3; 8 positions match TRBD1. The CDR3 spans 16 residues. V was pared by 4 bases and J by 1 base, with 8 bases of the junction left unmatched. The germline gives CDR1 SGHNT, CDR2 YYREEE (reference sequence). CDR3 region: CASSLPPTGGTDTQYF. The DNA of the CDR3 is TGTGCCAGCAGCCTCCCCCCGACAGGGGGCACAGATACGCAGTATTTT.

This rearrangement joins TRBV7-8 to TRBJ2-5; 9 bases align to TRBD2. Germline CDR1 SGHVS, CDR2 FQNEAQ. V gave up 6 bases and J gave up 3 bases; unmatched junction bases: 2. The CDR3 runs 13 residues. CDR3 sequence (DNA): TGTGCCAGCAGGGGCGGGGGGGAAGAGACCCAGTACTTC. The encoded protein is CASRGGGEETQYF.

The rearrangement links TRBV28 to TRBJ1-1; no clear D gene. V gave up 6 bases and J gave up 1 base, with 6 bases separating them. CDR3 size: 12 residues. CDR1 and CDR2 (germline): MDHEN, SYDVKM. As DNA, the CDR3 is TGTGCCAGCAGGGAGGAGAACACTGAAGCTTTCTTT. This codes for CASREENTEAFF.

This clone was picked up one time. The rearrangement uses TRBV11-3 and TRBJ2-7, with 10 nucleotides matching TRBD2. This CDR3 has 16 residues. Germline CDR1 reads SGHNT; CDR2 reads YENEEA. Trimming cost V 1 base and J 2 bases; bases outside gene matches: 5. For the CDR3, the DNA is TGTGCCAGCAGCTTAGTAGCGGGGGGAATTACCTACGAGCAGTACTTC. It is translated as CASSLVAGGITYEQYF.

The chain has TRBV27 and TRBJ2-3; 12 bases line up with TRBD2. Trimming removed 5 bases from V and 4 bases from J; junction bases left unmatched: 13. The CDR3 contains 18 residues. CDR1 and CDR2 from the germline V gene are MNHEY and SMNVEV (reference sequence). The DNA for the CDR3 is TGTGCCAGCAGTAGTATAACTAGCGGGGGGAGGAGTGCAGATACGCAGTATTTT. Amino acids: CASSSITSGGRSADTQYF.

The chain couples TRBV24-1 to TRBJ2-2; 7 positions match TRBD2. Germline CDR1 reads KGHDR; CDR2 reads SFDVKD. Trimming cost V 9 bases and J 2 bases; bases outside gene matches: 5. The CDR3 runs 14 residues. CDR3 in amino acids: CATRGVSNTGELFF. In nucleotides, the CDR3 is TGTGCCACCCGGGGGGTCTCAAACACCGGGGAGCTGTTTTTT.

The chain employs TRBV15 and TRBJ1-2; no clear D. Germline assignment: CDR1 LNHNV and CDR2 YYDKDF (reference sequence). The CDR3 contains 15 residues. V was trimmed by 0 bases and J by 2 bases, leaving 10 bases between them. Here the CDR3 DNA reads TGTGCCACCAGCAGAGATCTACGCGGAAACTATGGCTACACCTTC. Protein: CATSRDLRGNYGYTF.

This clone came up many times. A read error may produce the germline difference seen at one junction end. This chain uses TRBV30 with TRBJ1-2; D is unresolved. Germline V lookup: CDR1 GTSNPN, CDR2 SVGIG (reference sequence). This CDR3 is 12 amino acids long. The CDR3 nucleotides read TGTGCCTTGAGTCAACTTAACTATGGCTACACCTTC. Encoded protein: CALSQLNYGYTF.

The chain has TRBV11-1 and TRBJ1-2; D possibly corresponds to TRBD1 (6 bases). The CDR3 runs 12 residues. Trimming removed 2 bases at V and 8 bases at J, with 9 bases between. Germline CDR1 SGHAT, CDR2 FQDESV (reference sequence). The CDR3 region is CASSLSGEGYTF. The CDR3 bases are TGTGCCAGCAGCTTATCAGGGGAAGGCTACACCTTC. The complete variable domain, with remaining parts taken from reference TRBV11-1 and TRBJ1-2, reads EAEVAQSPRYKITEKSQAVAFWCDPISGHATLYWYRQILGQGPELLVQFQDESVVDDSQLPKDRFSAERLKGVDSTLKIQPAELGDSAMYLCASSLSGEGYTFGSGTRLTVV.

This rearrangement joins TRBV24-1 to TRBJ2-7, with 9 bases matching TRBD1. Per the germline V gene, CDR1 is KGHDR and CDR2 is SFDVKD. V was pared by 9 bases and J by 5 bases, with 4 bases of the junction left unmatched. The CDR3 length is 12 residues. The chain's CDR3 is CATGGQGDEQYF. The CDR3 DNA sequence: TGTGCCACCGGGGGACAGGGTGACGAGCAGTACTTC.

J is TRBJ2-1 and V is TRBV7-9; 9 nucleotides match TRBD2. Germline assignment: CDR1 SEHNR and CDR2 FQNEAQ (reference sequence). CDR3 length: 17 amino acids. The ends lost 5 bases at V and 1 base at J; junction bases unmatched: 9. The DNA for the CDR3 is TGTGCCAGCAGCGCCGGCGGGAGGGCTTGGTCCTACAATGAGCAGTTCTTC. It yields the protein CASSAGGRAWSYNEQFF. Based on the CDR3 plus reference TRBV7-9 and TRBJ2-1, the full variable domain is DTGVSQNPRHKITKRGQNVTFRCDPISEHNRLYWYRQTLGQGPEFLTYFQNEAQLEKSRLLSDRFSAERPKGSFSTLEIQRTEQGDSAMYLCASSAGGRAWSYNEQFFGPGTRLTVL.